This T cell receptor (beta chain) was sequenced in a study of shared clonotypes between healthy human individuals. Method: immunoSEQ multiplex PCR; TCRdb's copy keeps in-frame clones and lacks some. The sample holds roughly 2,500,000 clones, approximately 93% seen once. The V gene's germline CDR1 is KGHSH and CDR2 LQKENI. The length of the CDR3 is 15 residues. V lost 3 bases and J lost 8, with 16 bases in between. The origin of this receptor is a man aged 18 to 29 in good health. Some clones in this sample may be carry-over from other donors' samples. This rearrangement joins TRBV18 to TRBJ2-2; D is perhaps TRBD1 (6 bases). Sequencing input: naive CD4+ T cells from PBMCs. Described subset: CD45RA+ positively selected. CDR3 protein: CASSPAVRGLGELFF. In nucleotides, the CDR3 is TGTGCCAGCTCACCTGCCGTCAGGGGCCTTGGGGAGCTGTTTTTT. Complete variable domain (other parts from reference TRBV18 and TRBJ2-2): NAGVMQNPRHLVRRRGQEARLRCSPMKGHSHVYWYRQLPEEGLKFMVYLQKENIIDESGMPKERFSAEFPKEGPSILRIQQVVRGDSAAYFCASSPAVRGLGELFFGEGSRLTVL.